Included here is one TCR beta chain sequence, with context. Its antigen is not known. V was cut by 6 bases and J by 0 bases, with 11 bases left in between. Germline V gene data show CDR1 as MNHEY and CDR2 as SVGAGI. The CDR3 contains 14 residues. One entry per CDR3 protein results from TCRdb running MiXCR on the reads. The repertoire holds about 350,000 distinct CDR3 sequences, with approximately 35% as singletons. This sample stems from a study of T cell repertoires in cytomegalovirus infection. About the study: Peptides in the study included HLA-C-restricted and HLA-B-restricted CMV epitopes. CMV infection and matching HLA type were both indicated by public TCR beta signatures. General observations from the study: The cumulative frequency of public TCR beta families identified carriers of CMV plus the relevant HLA. HLA-C-restricted CMV-specific TCR beta clonotypes were dominant in the ex vivo response.

This chain links TRBV6-5 with TRBJ1-1, with TRBD1 as a possible D gene (5 bases). The receptor was derived from a human donor in good health (CMV status not recorded). Some clones in this sample may be carry-over from other donors' samples. The sequenced sample was cultured PBMCs, obtained from culture after CMV antigen stimulation. The CDR3 DNA reads TGTGCCAGCAGCCGGGGGGATGTGAACACTGAAGCTTTCTTT. Translated, it gives CASSRGDVNTEAFF.